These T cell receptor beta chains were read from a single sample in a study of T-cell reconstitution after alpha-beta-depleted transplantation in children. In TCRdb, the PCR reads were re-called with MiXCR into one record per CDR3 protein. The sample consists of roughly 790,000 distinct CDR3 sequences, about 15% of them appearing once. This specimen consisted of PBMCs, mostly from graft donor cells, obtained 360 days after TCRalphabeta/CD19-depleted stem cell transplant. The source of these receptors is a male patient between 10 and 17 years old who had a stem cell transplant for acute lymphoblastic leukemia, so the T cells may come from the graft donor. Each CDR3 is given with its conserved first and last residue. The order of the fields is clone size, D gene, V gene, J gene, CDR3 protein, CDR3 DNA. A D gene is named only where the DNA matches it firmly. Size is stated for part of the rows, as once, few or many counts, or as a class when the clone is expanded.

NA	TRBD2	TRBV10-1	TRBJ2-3	CATASGLAGGITQYF	TGCGCCACAGCCTCCGGACTAGCGGGAGGGATTACGCAGTATTTT
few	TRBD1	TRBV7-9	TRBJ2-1	CASSATGGKENEQFF	TGTGCCAGCAGCGCGACAGGGGGTAAAGAAAATGAGCAGTTCTTC
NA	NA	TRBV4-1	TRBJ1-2	CASSSGVELYGYTF	TGCGCCAGCAGTTCAGGGGTCGAACTATATGGCTACACCTTC
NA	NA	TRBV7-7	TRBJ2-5	CASSPSATLYQETQYF	TGTGCCAGCAGCCCGTCGGCGACCTTGTACCAAGAGACCCAGTACTTC
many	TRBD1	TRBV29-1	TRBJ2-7	CSVGRQGAYEQYF	TGCAGCGTTGGCCGACAGGGGGCTTACGAGCAGTACTTC
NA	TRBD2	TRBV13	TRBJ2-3	CASSRSSPGHGGNTQYF	TGTGCCAGCAGCCGTTCCTCACCGGGCCACGGGGGGAATACGCAGTATTTT
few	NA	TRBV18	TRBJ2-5	CASSPQTQETQYF	TGTGCCAGCTCACCACAGACCCAAGAGACCCAGTACTTC
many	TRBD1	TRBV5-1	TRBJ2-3	CASRSPGQSTDTQYF	TGCGCCAGCAGGTCTCCGGGACAGTCCACAGATACGCAGTATTTT
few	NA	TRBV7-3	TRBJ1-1	CASSLALGAEAFF	TGTGCCAGCAGCTTAGCATTGGGCGCTGAAGCTTTCTTT
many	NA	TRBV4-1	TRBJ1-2	CASSPGGVGYGYTF	TGCGCCAGCAGCCCGGGTGGAGTAGGCTATGGCTACACCTTC
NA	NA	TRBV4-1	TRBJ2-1	CASSQFKFRDRYNEQFF	TGCGCCAGCAGCCAATTTAAATTCCGGGACCGGTACAATGAGCAGTTCTTC
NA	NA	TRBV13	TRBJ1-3	CASSLRSSSGNTIYF	TGTGCCAGCAGCTTGAGAAGCAGCTCTGGAAACACCATATATTTT
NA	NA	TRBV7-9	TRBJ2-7	CASSLPRDGFYEQYF	TGTGCCAGCAGTTTACCGAGGGATGGCTTCTACGAGCAGTACTTC
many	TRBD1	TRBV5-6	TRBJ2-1	CASRQDRGKTNEQFF	TGTGCCAGCAGGCAGGACAGGGGGAAAACAAATGAGCAGTTCTTC
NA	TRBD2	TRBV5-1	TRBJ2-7	CASSAGASHLSYEQYF	TGCGCCAGCAGCGCGGGAGCGTCCCACCTCTCCTACGAGCAGTACTTC
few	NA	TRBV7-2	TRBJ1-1	CASSVRSTVNTEAFF	TGTGCCAGCAGCGTCAGAAGTACGGTGAACACTGAAGCTTTCTTT
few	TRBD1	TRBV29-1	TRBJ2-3	CSVGTGAIGDTQYF	TGCAGCGTCGGGACAGGGGCGATAGGGGATACGCAGTATTTT
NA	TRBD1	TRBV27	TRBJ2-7	CATRGTGTGMYEQYF	TGTGCCACCAGGGGGACCGGGACAGGGATGTACGAGCAGTACTTC
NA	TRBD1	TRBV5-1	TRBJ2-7	CASSWSTGGLYEQYF	TGCGCCAGCAGCTGGTCGACAGGGGGCTTATACGAGCAGTACTTC
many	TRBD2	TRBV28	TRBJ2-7	CASWGTSNIEQYF	TGTGCCAGCTGGGGGACTAGTAATATTGAGCAGTACTTC
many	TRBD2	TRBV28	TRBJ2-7	CASSSTSGRAGYEQYF	TGTGCCAGCAGTTCTACTAGCGGGAGGGCCGGCTACGAGCAGTACTTC
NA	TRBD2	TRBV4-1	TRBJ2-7	CASSQTLAGGPSYEQYF	TGCGCCAGCAGCCAAACCTTAGCGGGAGGGCCGTCCTACGAGCAGTACTTC
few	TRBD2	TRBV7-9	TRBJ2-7	CASSLSPAGAPEQYF	TGTGCCAGCAGCTTATCACCAGCGGGAGCCCCCGAGCAGTACTTC
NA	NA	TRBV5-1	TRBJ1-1	CASSPMGSMNTEAFF	TGCGCCAGCAGCCCAATGGGCTCCATGAACACTGAAGCTTTCTTT
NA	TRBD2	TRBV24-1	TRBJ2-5	CATSASGREGETQYF	TGTGCCACCAGTGCTAGCGGGAGGGAGGGGGAGACCCAGTACTTC